A single sample is the source of the 25 T cell receptor beta chains below, sequenced in a study of tumor-infiltrating lymphocytes in primary liver carcinoma. From about 0.45 ug total RNA, TCR beta cDNA was generated with a primer in the constant region. ARM-PCR was slightly modified, and three nested multiplex PCR rounds with it gave rise to the TCR beta libraries. Amplification in the first two PCR rounds was performed using TRBV1-TRBV30 forward primers and a C-beta reverse primer for roughly 10 cycles each. One entry per CDR3 protein, called by TCRdb with MiXCR from the multiplex PCR reads. In the table there are about 59,000 distinct CDR3 sequences, over 65% of which are singletons. Each 20-30 mg portion of unsorted bulk tissue served as the source for co-extraction of RNA and DNA. Sequencing was performed on liver tumor tissue from sampling region 2. Regarding subset: tumor region T2, inferior pole. These receptors all stem from a man aged 35 to 55 with primary liver carcinoma and hepatitis B virus infection.

Points on this clonotype: Because it lacks the conserved phenylalanine or tryptophan at the end, this CDR3 is likely a read error. The V gene is TRBV12-3 or TRBV12-4, the J gene TRBJ2-7, with TRBD1 as a possible D gene (6 bases). This CDR3 has 15 residues. Trimming took off 10 bases at V and 2 bases at J, with 21 bases between the two ends. CDR3 DNA sequence: TGTGCCATCCGACTAAGGGACACAAGTACCTACGAGCAGTACTTA. As protein: CAIRLRDTSTYEQYL.

Notes on this clonotype: The CDR3 does not end in the conserved phenylalanine or tryptophan, so this is likely a read error. V usage is TRBV29-1 and J usage is TRBJ2-7, with D tentatively TRBD1 (7 bases). This CDR3 is 13 amino acids long. V lost 7 bases and J 4 bases, leaving 17 bases between the germline ends. CDR1 and CDR2 (germline): SQVTM, ANQGSEA. Here the CDR3 reads CSATGEASYEQYL. The DNA for the CDR3 is TGCAGCGCTACAGGGGAGGCCTCATACGAGCAGTACTTA.

In nucleotides, the CDR3 is TGCGCCAGCAGCCTAGCACAGGGGGCGGTTGGTGAGCAGTTCTTC. Protein product: CASSLAQGAVGEQFF. The chain employs TRBV4-1 and TRBJ2-1; 9 bases are a match to TRBD1. The CDR3 extends over 15 amino acids. The germline CDR1 and CDR2 sequences are MGHRA and YSYEKL. V was pared by 4 bases and J by 9 bases, with 10 bases of the junction left unmatched.

Turning to this clonotype: The missing conserved phenylalanine or tryptophan at the end of this CDR3 makes a read error likely. This chain connects TRBV29-1 to TRBJ2-7; perhaps D is TRBD1 or TRBD2 (5 bases each). This CDR3 has 16 amino acids. With 7 bases removed from V and 2 bases from J, the gap between germline ends came to 24 bases. CDR1 is SQVTM, CDR2 ANQGSEA, per germline. The CDR3 reads CSAVTSGTGIPYEQYS. The CDR3 region has the DNA TGCAGCGCCGTGACATCTGGGACCGGCATTCCCTACGAGCAGTACTCC.

This clonotype has at least ten counts. V and J are TRBV29-1 and TRBJ1-1, with 8 bases identical to TRBD1. V dropped 6 bases and J dropped 0; count of bases not matched to a gene: 6. CDR3 length: 14 amino acids. Germline-derived CDR1 and CDR2 are SQVTM and ANQGSEA. The CDR3 DNA reads as TGCAGCGTGCACAGGGGGAATGTGAACACTGAAGCTTTCTTT. Protein sequence: CSVHRGNVNTEAFF.

Comments on this clonotype: The junction does not match germline at one end; this may be a read error. The chain uses TRBV11-2 and TRBJ2-6; a possible D gene is TRBD2 (5 bases). CDR3 length: 15 residues. Germline loops: CDR1 SGHAT, CDR2 FQNNGV. CDR3: CATQRPRSEANFLTF. The CDR3 nucleotides read TGTGCCACCCAGCGGCCACGCTCTGAGGCCAACTTCCTGACTTTC.

Concerning this clonotype: A much larger clone is a single base away; this may be a read error. This chain's CDR3 is CASSLAPELAGGGTDTQYF. The CDR3 DNA follows: TGTGCCAGCAGCTTAGCCCCGGAACTAGCGGGAGGTGGAACAGATACGCAGTATTTT. This chain uses TRBV7-9 with TRBJ2-3, with 12 bases matching TRBD2. The CDR3 runs to 19 residues. The V segment lost 0 bases and the J segment 3 bases; nucleotides outside the gene matches: 10. Germline-derived CDR1 and CDR2 are SEHNR and FQNEAQ (reference sequence). The full variable domain, completed using reference TRBV7-9 and TRBJ2-3, is DTGVSQNPRHKITKRGQNVTFRCDPISEHNRLYWYRQTLGQGPEFLTYFQNEAQLEKSRLLSDRFSAERPKGSFSTLEIQRTEQGDSAMYLCASSLAPELAGGGTDTQYFGPGTRLTVL.

With respect to this clonotype: The junction shows a germline mismatch at one end, possibly a read error. This chain joins TRBV5-6 and TRBJ2-5; 9 nucleotides match TRBD2. Germline V gene data show CDR1 as SGHDT and CDR2 as YYEEEE. The CDR3 has 15 amino acids. CDR3 in amino acids: CAGSLVAGGRETQYF. The CDR3 coding sequence is TGTGCCGGCAGCTTGGTTGCGGGAGGGCGAGAGACCCAGTACTTC.

The rearrangement uses TRBV10-3 and TRBJ2-1; D is unresolved. CDR3 length equals 13 residues. The V end lost 6 bases, the J end lost 6 bases, and 12 bases lay between the germline ends. In germline, CDR1 is ENHRY, CDR2 SYGVKD. The CDR3 reads CAISISTTNEQFF. DNA for the CDR3: TGTGCCATCAGCATAAGTACTACCAATGAGCAGTTCTTC.

Of note for this clonotype: Since a much larger clone is just one base distant, this may be a read error. CDR3 DNA: TGCGCCAGCAGCCCCCGTCCTGTCCGGGACACTGAAGCTTTCTTT. Its protein is CASSPRPVRDTEAFF. This sequence joins TRBV5-1 and TRBJ1-1; no clear D. Trimming cost V 4 bases and J 3 bases, with 16 bases left between them. The germline V gene encodes CDR1 SGHRS and CDR2 YFSETQ. There are 15 residues in the CDR3.

A word on this clonotype: A read error may explain this, as a much larger clone is one base away. The rearrangement uses TRBV7-9 and TRBJ2-2; D might be TRBD2 (5 bases). The CDR3 covers 16 residues. Trimming stripped 1 base from V and 5 bases from J, with 14 bases between. Germline V lookup: CDR1 SEHNR, CDR2 FQNEAQ (reference sequence). The CDR3 DNA sequence: TGTGCCAGCAGCTTAGTTCTTCGGGGTTGGACCGGGGAGCTGTTTTTT. As protein: CASSLVLRGWTGELFF.

As for this clonotype: A much larger clone sits a single nucleotide away, making a read error possible. The chain links TRBV5-1 to TRBJ2-2; 9 bases match TRBD1. This CDR3 has 17 amino acids. Germline V gene sequence: CDR1 SGHRS, CDR2 YFSETQ. J gave up 0 bases and V 5 bases, and 8 bases lay outside the gene matches. The CDR3 DNA sequence: TGCGCCAGCAGGGACTCTACAGGGGGCACGAACACCGGGGAGCTGTTTTTT. It specifies CASRDSTGGTNTGELFF.

This clonotype showed up just a few times. The chain uses TRBV28 and TRBJ1-2; D remains ambiguous. This CDR3 is 14 amino acids long. V gave up 6 bases and J gave up 8 bases, with 19 bases separating them. CDR1 is MDHEN, CDR2 SYDVKM, per germline. The CDR3 nucleotides read TGTGCCAGCAGACTAACCGTGTCAACGCAGGGCTACACCTTC. Its translation is CASRLTVSTQGYTF.

In this sample, this clonotype turned up a few times. V and J are TRBV11-2 and TRBJ2-1; 8 bases match TRBD1. Unmatched junction bases numbered 11, after V lost 7 bases and J lost 6 bases. Germline-derived CDR1 and CDR2 are SGHAT and FQNNGV. This CDR3 region has 15 residues. The CDR3 DNA follows: TGTGCCAGCATCTACTCAGGGGGCACTTGCAATGAGCAGTTCTTC. Protein: CASIYSGGTCNEQFF.

A word on this clonotype: The CDR3 end shows no conserved phenylalanine or tryptophan, and so a read error is likely. The chain joins TRBV10-2 to TRBJ1-5, with a tentative D call TRBD1 (5 bases). With 2 bases removed from V and 5 bases from J, the gap between germline ends came to 16 bases. The germline V gene has CDR1 WSHSY and CDR2 SAAADI. This CDR3 is built from 16 residues. The chain's CDR3 is CASSELDRGGDQPQHL. CDR3 in DNA: TGCGCCAGCAGTGAGCTCGACCGGGGAGGGGATCAGCCCCAGCATTTA.

This clonotype turned up a few times. The chain couples TRBV4-2 to TRBJ2-3; 10 nucleotides line up with TRBD2. Germline assignment: CDR1 LGHNA and CDR2 YNFKEQ. This CDR3 spans 17 amino acids. Losses at the gene ends were 8 bases for V and 3 bases for J; bases not matched to a gene: 14. In DNA form, the CDR3 reads TGTGCCAGCCAAGTGGCGCTTCTAGCGGGAGCGACAGATACGCAGTATTTT. Translation: CASQVALLAGATDTQYF.

Details on this clonotype: A much larger clonotype is one base distant, so this may be a read error. This CDR3 is missing its conserved last phenylalanine or tryptophan, likely due to a read error. The genes are TRBV5-1 and TRBJ2-1; a possible D gene is TRBD1 (6 bases). V gave up 4 bases and J gave up 3 bases, with 14 bases separating them. Germline assignment: CDR1 SGHRS and CDR2 YFSETQ. CDR3 length equals 15 residues. Here the CDR3 DNA reads TGCGCCAGCAGCGTGACCGGGACAATCTACAATGAGCAGTTCGTC. It specifies CASSVTGTIYNEQFV.

Turning to this clonotype: Since no conserved phenylalanine or tryptophan closes the CDR3, a read error is the likely cause. V and J are TRBV14 and TRBJ2-1; TRBD1 or TRBD2 may be the D gene (5 bases each). V gave up 1 base and J gave up 12 bases, with 16 bases separating them. The CDR3 totals 14 residues. Germline lookup yields CDR1 SGHDN and CDR2 FVKESK. The CDR3 loop reads CASSQGTASRGQFL. In DNA form, the CDR3 reads TGTGCCAGCAGCCAAGGAACGGCGTCGAGGGGGCAGTTCCTC.

This clonotype appeared a single time. The chain joins TRBV29-1 to TRBJ2-7, with D possibly TRBD1 on 6 matching bases. The CDR3 runs 14 residues. The V and J ends lost 6 bases and 3 bases respectively, with 18 bases between them. Germline V gene data show CDR1 as SQVTM and CDR2 as ANQGSEA. The DNA of the CDR3 is TGCAGCGTCAGAGGACAGTCCAACTTCTACGAGCAGTACTTC. Amino acid sequence: CSVRGQSNFYEQYF.

For this clonotype: The junction and the germline gene differ at one end; a read error may be behind it. The chain couples TRBV6-5 to TRBJ2-1, with 13 bases fitting TRBD2. The CDR3 is made up of 17 amino acids. The V gene's germline CDR1 is MNHEY and CDR2 SVGAGI. The CDR3 sequence: CVSSSGTSGTSYNEQFF. The CDR3 DNA reads TGTGTCAGCAGTTCCGGGACTAGCGGGACCTCCTATAATGAGCAGTTCTTC.

With respect to this clonotype: At one end the junction does not follow the germline gene, possibly because of a read error. The V gene is TRBV6-6, the J gene TRBJ2-3; a weak D match, TRBD1 (9 bases). The CDR3 spans 22 residues. Germline assignment: CDR1 MNHNY and CDR2 SVGAGI (reference sequence). The CDR3 loop is CASRYPLTGGSGSRTSTDTQYF. Here the CDR3 DNA reads TGCGCCAGCAGATACCCCCTCACAGGGGGCAGCGGGAGTAGAACTAGCACAGATACGCAGTATTTT.

V is TRBV10-3 and J is TRBJ1-5; no definite D call. The germline V gene has CDR1 ENHRY and CDR2 SYGVKD. V gave up 9 bases and J gave up 15 bases, with 27 bases separating them. The CDR3 spans 14 residues. The CDR3 region has the DNA TGTGCCATATGTGAGTATGAGGGCGATCAGCACCGGCATTTT. Translated, it gives CAICEYEGDQHRHF.

The chain recombines TRBV19 with TRBJ2-1, with 10 bases lining up with TRBD1. Germline-derived CDR1 and CDR2 are LNHDA and SQIVND (reference sequence). There are 15 residues in the CDR3. Trimming removed 10 bases from V and 7 bases from J; junction bases left unmatched: 13. CDR3 bases: TGTGCCAATGCCAACGACCGGACAGGGGGAAATGAGCAGTTCTTC. It encodes CANANDRTGGNEQFF.

In regard to this clonotype: A junction end diverges from the germline sequence, so it may reflect a read error. The V gene is TRBV6-5, the J gene TRBJ2-7, with 9 bases lining up with TRBD1. The CDR3 totals 16 residues. Per the germline V gene, CDR1 is MNHEY and CDR2 is SVGAGI. Here the CDR3 DNA reads TGTACCAGCAGCCGCACCCGAGGACAGGGGTTCTACGAACAGTACTTC. It yields the protein CTSSRTRGQGFYEQYF.

With respect to this clonotype: A much larger clonotype is one base distant, so this may be a read error. CDR3 nucleotides: TGTGCCAGCAGTTACTCGACGTCAGGGATCGCCAAAAACAATCAGTACTTC. It is translated as CASSYSTSGIAKNNQYF. V and J are TRBV6-6 and TRBJ2-4, with a tentative D call TRBD1 (5 bases). Germline V gives CDR1 MNHNY, CDR2 SVGAGI (reference sequence). This CDR3 comprises 17 residues.